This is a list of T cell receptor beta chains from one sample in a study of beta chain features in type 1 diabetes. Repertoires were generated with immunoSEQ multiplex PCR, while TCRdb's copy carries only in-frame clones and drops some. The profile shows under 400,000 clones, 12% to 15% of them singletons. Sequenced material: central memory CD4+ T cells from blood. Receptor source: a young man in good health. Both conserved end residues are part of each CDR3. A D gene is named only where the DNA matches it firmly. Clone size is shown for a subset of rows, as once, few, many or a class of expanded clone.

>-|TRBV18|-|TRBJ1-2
CASSPGTSYGYTF
TGTGCCAGCTCACCTGGGACCTCCTATGGCTACACCTTC
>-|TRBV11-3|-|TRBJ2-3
CASSVRGSDTQYF
TGTGCCAGCAGCGTTAGAGGGTCAGATACGCAGTATTTT
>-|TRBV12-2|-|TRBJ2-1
CASRTGLAVYNEQFF
TGTGCAAGTCGAACGGGACTAGCGGTCTACAATGAGCAGTTCTTC
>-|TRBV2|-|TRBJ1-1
CASSLLRQEPEAFF
TGTGCCAGCAGCCTACTAAGACAGGAACCTGAAGCTTTCTTT
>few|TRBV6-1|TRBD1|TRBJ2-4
CASNDRGRQYF
TGTGCCAGCAATGACAGGGGACGTCAGTACTTC
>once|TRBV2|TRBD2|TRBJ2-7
CASRNPSGAAYEQYF
TGTGCCAGCAGAAATCCTAGCGGGGCCGCCTACGAGCAGTACTTC
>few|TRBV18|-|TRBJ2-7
CASTRDGSVQYF
TGTGCCAGCACCCGGGACGGTAGTGTGCAGTACTTC
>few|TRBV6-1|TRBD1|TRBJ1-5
CASETGGSNQPQHF
TGTGCCAGTGAGACAGGGGGGAGTAATCAGCCCCAGCATTTT
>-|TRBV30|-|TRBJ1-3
CASGDYGNTIYF
TGTGCCTCGGGAGACTATGGAAACACCATATATTTT
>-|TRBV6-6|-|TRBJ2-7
CASSYLSRGQAYEQYF
TGTGCCAGCAGTTACTTGTCACGGGGGCAGGCCTACGAGCAGTACTTC
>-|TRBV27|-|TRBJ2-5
CASSPSNRMETQYF
TGTGCCAGCAGCCCCTCGAACCGGATGGAGACCCAGTACTTC
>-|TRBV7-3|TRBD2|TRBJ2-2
CASSPAGLAGVMGELFF
TGTGCCAGCAGCCCCGCGGGCCTAGCGGGAGTGATGGGGGAGCTGTTTTTT
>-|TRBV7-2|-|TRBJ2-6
CASSLNSGANVLTF
TGTGCCAGCAGCTTAAATTCGGGGGCCAACGTCCTGACTTTC
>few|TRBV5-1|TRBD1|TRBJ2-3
CASSLGTGLSTDTQYF
TGCGCCAGCAGCTTGGGGACAGGTCTAAGCACAGATACGCAGTATTTT
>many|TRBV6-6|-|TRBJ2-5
CASSYSVGETQYF
TGTGCCAGCAGTTACTCGGTGGGAGAGACCCAGTACTTC
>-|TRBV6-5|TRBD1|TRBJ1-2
CASSRSSGTVTF
TGTGCCAGCAGTCGCTCCTCCGGGACAGTGACCTTC
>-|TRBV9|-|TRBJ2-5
CASKGPLQETQYF
TGTGCCAGCAAGGGGCCCCTCCAAGAGACCCAGTACTTC
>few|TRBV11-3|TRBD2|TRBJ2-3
CASSSTTSGSTYTQYF
TGTGCCAGCAGCTCCACGACTAGCGGGAGCACCTATACGCAGTATTTT
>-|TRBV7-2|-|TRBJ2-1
CASSLERSNNEQFF
TGTGCCAGCAGCTTAGAGAGGAGTAACAATGAGCAGTTCTTC
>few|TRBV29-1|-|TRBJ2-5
CSVRGDPQPQETQYF
TGCAGCGTCCGGGGTGATCCCCAACCACAAGAGACCCAGTACTTC
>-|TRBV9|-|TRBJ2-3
CASSVQPGGVSDTQYF
TGTGCCAGCAGCGTTCAACCAGGCGGGGTCTCAGATACGCAGTATTTT
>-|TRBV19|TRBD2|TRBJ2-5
CASSLTSGSRRETQYF
TGTGCCAGTAGTTTAACTAGCGGGAGCAGAAGAGAGACCCAGTACTTC
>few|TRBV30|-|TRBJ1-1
CAWRARMNTEAFF
TGTGCCTGGAGGGCCCGCATGAACACTGAAGCTTTCTTT
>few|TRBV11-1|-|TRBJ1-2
CASSPGSGYGYTF
TGTGCCAGCAGCCCCGGCAGCGGCTATGGCTACACCTTC
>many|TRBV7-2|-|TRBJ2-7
CASGDGSYEQYF
TGTGCGTCGGGGGACGGATCCTACGAGCAGTACTTC
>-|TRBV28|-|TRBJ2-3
CASSLTTDTQYF
TGTGCCAGCAGTTTAACCACAGATACGCAGTATTTT
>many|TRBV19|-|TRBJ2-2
CASNPRPNTGELFF
TGTGCCAGTAACCCTAGACCGAACACCGGGGAGCTGTTTTTT
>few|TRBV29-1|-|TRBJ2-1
CSVSVPRDHEQFF
TGCAGCGTTTCAGTCCCGCGGGACCATGAGCAGTTCTTC
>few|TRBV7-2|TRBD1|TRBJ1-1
CASRPTGLTEAFF
TGTGCCAGCAGACCGACAGGGCTCACTGAAGCTTTCTTT
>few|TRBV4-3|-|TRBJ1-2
CASSQDHGANYGYTF
TGCGCCAGCAGCCAAGATCACGGAGCTAACTATGGCTACACCTTC
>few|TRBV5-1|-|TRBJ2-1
CASSFSQGKNEQFF
TGCGCCAGCAGCTTTAGCCAGGGTAAAAATGAGCAGTTCTTC
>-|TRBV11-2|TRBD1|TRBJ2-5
CASSLKGQGWETQYF
TGTGCCAGCAGCTTAAAGGGACAGGGATGGGAGACCCAGTACTTC
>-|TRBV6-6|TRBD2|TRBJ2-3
CASSLTSGRYTDTQYF
TGTGCCAGCAGTCTCACTAGCGGGAGGTACACAGATACGCAGTATTTT
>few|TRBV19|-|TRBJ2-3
CASSWGQDTQYF
TGTGCCAGTAGTTGGGGGCAAGATACGCAGTATTTT
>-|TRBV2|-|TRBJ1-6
CASSGPVSPLHF
TGTGCCAGCAGCGGACCAGTTTCACCCCTCCACTTT